Each of the 25 T cell receptor beta chains below was sequenced from the same sample in a study of beta chain features in type 1 diabetes. Expressed TCRB transcripts were sequenced after all isolated RNA was converted to cDNA. Data came from immunoSEQ multiplex PCR; TCRdb stores just in-frame clones and leaves some out. The table records about 300,000 clones, about 8% of them present only once. Material: central memory CD4+ T cells from blood. Every receptor here comes from a woman aged 18-29 years in good health.

The V call is TRBV19, the J call TRBJ1-5, with D perhaps matching TRBD1 (6 bases). The length of the CDR3 is 15 residues. The V and J ends lost 9 bases and 5 bases respectively, with 20 bases between them. From germline, CDR1 is LNHDA and CDR2 SQIVND (reference sequence). For the CDR3, the DNA is TGTGCCAGCCAAGTATCTGGCAGGGGCGATCAGCCCCAGCATTTT. It is translated as CASQVSGRGDQPQHF.

This clone occurred many times. The V gene is TRBV7-9, the J gene TRBJ2-7; TRBD1 matches at 7 bases. The J segment lost 5 bases and the V segment lost 0 bases, leaving 7 bases of the junction unmatched. Germline-derived CDR1 and CDR2 are SEHNR and FQNEAQ (reference sequence). The CDR3 extends over 15 amino acids. CDR3: CASSLAGGRVNEQYF. CDR3 coding DNA: TGTGCCAGCAGCTTAGCAGGGGGCCGGGTCAACGAGCAGTACTTC.

The chain employs TRBV14 and TRBJ2-4; D ambiguous. Germline loops: CDR1 SGHDN, CDR2 FVKESK. The V and J ends lost 0 bases and 6 bases respectively, with 9 bases between them. The CDR3 runs to 14 residues. The CDR3 sequence: CASSQDRIGNIQYF. The CDR3 DNA follows: TGTGCCAGCAGCCAAGACAGGATCGGAAACATTCAGTACTTC. The complete variable domain, with remaining parts taken from reference TRBV14 and TRBJ2-4, reads EAGVTQFPSHSVIEKGQTVTLRCDPISGHDNLYWYRRVMGKEIKFLLHFVKESKQDESGMPNNRFLAERTGGTYSTLKVQPAELEDSGVYFCASSQDRIGNIQYFGAGTRLSVL.

The chain joins TRBV10-3 to TRBJ2-5, with D possibly matching TRBD1 (5 bases). Germline V gene lookup returns CDR1 ENHRY and CDR2 SYGVKD. V gave up 10 bases and J gave up 2 bases, with 8 bases separating them. The CDR3 is 11 residues long. The CDR3 here is CATGQQETQYF. CDR3 bases: TGTGCCACAGGGCAACAAGAGACCCAGTACTTC.

This clone turned up a few times. Other DNA sequences within the sample encode an identical CDR3. The V and J genes are TRBV18 and TRBJ2-1; D gene ambiguous. CDR3 length: 12 amino acids. Trimming shortened V by 3 bases and J by 8 bases, and 8 bases separated the two germline ends. Germline V gives CDR1 KGHSH, CDR2 LQKENI. CDR3 sequence: CASSPLGHEQFF. The DNA for the CDR3 is TGTGCCAGCTCACCTCTGGGCCATGAGCAGTTCTTC.

Worth noting for this clone: A read error may be the cause here, since a much bigger clone is one base away. The chain couples TRBV11-2 to TRBJ2-7; TRBD2 agrees at 7 bases. With V trimmed by 4 bases and J by 6 bases, 3 bases remained unmatched. The CDR3 extends over 12 amino acids. Germline assignment: CDR1 SGHAT and CDR2 FQNNGV. The CDR3 sequence is CASSSGGFEQYV. The CDR3 region has the DNA TGTGCCAGCAGCTCGGGAGGCTTCGAGCAGTACGTC.

This chain joins TRBV18 and TRBJ2-7; no reliable D call. Germline CDR1 KGHSH, CDR2 LQKENI. This CDR3 region has 13 residues. Trimming took off 5 bases at V and 4 bases at J, with 12 bases between the two ends. The CDR3 loop reads CASSINDGYEQYF. The CDR3 nucleotides are TGTGCCAGCTCAATCAACGACGGGTACGAGCAGTACTTC.

The rearrangement uses TRBV5-1 and TRBJ2-5; D is unclear. V lost 6 bases and J 1 base, leaving 4 bases between the germline ends. Germline V gives CDR1 SGHRS, CDR2 YFSETQ. The CDR3 loop spans 11 amino acids. CDR3 in amino acids: CASMRQETQYF. The CDR3 DNA reads as TGCGCCAGCATGCGCCAAGAGACCCAGTACTTC.

This clone has just a few counts. The CDR3 DNA sequence: TGCGCCAGCAGCACAACAGGGGATGAAAAACTGTTTTTT. Encoded protein: CASSTTGDEKLFF. The rearrangement joins TRBV5-1 to TRBJ1-4; 7 nucleotides line up with TRBD1. Looked up from germline, CDR1 is SGHRS and CDR2 is YFSETQ. The CDR3 contains 13 residues. Trimming cost V 4 bases and J 6 bases; bases outside gene matches: 3.

The V and J genes are TRBV11-2 and TRBJ1-1; D possibly corresponds to TRBD1 (6 bases). Germline CDR1 SGHAT, CDR2 FQNNGV. The V and J ends lost 5 bases and 5 bases respectively, with 18 bases between them. This CDR3 comprises 15 residues. The CDR3 bases are TGTGCCAGCAGCCCGTTTGGGGGGGCACGGACTGAAGCTTTCTTT. Encoded protein: CASSPFGGARTEAFF.

The rearrangement links TRBV7-3 to TRBJ2-1; TRBD2 matches at 10 bases. Germline CDR1 reads SGHTA; CDR2 reads FQGTGA. V trimming: 5 bases; J trimming: 2 bases; junction bases outside the gene matches: 3. This CDR3 has 15 amino acids. Written as DNA, the CDR3 is TGTGCCAGCAGCGCCACTAGCGGGGCCTACAATGAGCAGTTCTTC. It encodes CASSATSGAYNEQFF.

The rearrangement joins TRBV28 to TRBJ2-5, with D possibly called TRBD1 or TRBD2 (5 bases each). The CDR3 consists of 13 residues. Trimming shortened V by 2 bases and J by 9 bases, and 13 bases separated the two germline ends. In germline, CDR1 is MDHEN, CDR2 SYDVKM. The CDR3 coding sequence is TGTGCCAGCAGTTTAGTGGGGGAATGGTCCCAGTACTTC. The encoded protein is CASSLVGEWSQYF.

This clone was picked up many times. This same CDR3 is encoded by further DNA sequences in the sample. The V call is TRBV7-2, the J call TRBJ2-5; D remains ambiguous. V lost 1 base and J 4 bases, leaving 4 bases between the germline ends. There are 12 residues in the CDR3. Looked up from germline, CDR1 is SGHTA and CDR2 is FQGNSA. CDR3 protein: CASSLVVETQYF. The DNA for the CDR3 is TGTGCCAGCAGCTTAGTGGTAGAGACCCAGTACTTC.

This clone was found a few times. The gene calls are TRBV7-2 and TRBJ2-7; D remains ambiguous. Deletions cut 5 bases from V and 6 bases from J, with 11 bases between. The V gene's germline CDR1 is SGHTA and CDR2 FQGNSA. The CDR3 has 12 residues. The CDR3 reads CASSLIYGEQYF. As DNA, the CDR3 is TGTGCCAGCAGCCTAATCTACGGCGAGCAGTACTTC.

CDR3 in DNA: TGTGCCAGCAGACAACCCCAGACCGGAGAAGCTTTCTTT. Residues: CASRQPQTGEAFF. V is TRBV7-2 and J is TRBJ1-1; D gene ambiguous. V lost 6 bases and J 8 bases, leaving 16 bases between the germline ends. CDR1 and CDR2 from the germline V gene are SGHTA and FQGNSA. The CDR3 has 13 residues.

This sequence joins TRBV7-3 and TRBJ2-3; TRBD2 aligns across 10 bases. The CDR3 contains 14 residues. The germline CDR1 and CDR2 sequences are SGHTA and FQGTGA. The V and J ends lost 5 bases and 8 bases, in that order; junction bases with no gene match: 7. The CDR3 protein is CASSPLAGVGTQYF. The CDR3 coding sequence is TGTGCCAGCAGCCCTCTAGCGGGGGTCGGTACGCAGTATTTT.

This clone was detected many times. V and J are TRBV28 and TRBJ2-1; D unresolved. CDR3 length: 12 amino acids. CDR1 MDHEN and CDR2 SYDVKM come from the germline V gene. V lost 2 bases, J lost 9 bases, and 8 bases lay in between. The DNA of the CDR3 is TGTGCCAGCAGTTTAGTAGTTGGTGAGCAGTTCTTC. Translated, it gives CASSLVVGEQFF.

The V and J genes are TRBV10-3 and TRBJ2-2; 10 bases are shared with TRBD1. Germline values: CDR1 ENHRY, CDR2 SYGVKD. V was clipped by 0 bases and J by 3 bases; unmatched bases: 1. CDR3 length equals 16 residues. Written as DNA, the CDR3 is TGTGCCATCAGTGAGTCTGGGACAGGGGACACCGGGGAGCTGTTTTTT. Protein product: CAISESGTGDTGELFF.

This clone was counted only a few times. The chain uses TRBV7-2 and TRBJ2-1; no reliable D call. Germline values: CDR1 SGHTA, CDR2 FQGNSA. This CDR3 is built from 16 residues. V shed 5 bases and J shed 0 bases, with 14 bases lying between them. The CDR3 coding sequence is TGTGCCAGCAGCCCAAACATAGGATTCTCCTACAATGAGCAGTTCTTC. Translated, it gives CASSPNIGFSYNEQFF. The entire variable domain, with the rest obtained from reference TRBV7-2 and TRBJ2-1, is as follows: GAGVSQSPSNKVTEKGKDVELRCDPISGHTALYWYRQSLGQGLEFLIYFQGNSAPDKSGLPSDRFSAERTGGSVSTLTIQRTQQEDSAVYLCASSPNIGFSYNEQFFGPGTRLTVL.

This chain connects TRBV29-1 to TRBJ1-1; 7 positions match TRBD1. Trimming removed 5 bases from V and 1 base from J; junction bases left unmatched: 13. The CDR3 is 16 amino acids. CDR1 and CDR2 (germline): SQVTM, ANQGSEA. CDR3: CSVRAQGTVGNTEAFF. In DNA, the CDR3 is TGCAGCGTTCGCGCACAGGGGACGGTGGGGAACACTGAAGCTTTCTTT.

This clone was found many times. The V and J genes are TRBV2 and TRBJ2-2; TRBD1 aligns across 9 bases. The V gene end was trimmed by 4 bases and the J gene end by 3 bases; junction bases not matched to a gene: 3. CDR1 is SNHLY, CDR2 FYNNEI, per germline. CDR3 length: 15 amino acids. CDR3 coding DNA: TGTGCCAGCAGTGCACAGGGGGCATACACCGGGGAGCTGTTTTTT. Its protein is CASSAQGAYTGELFF.

This clone was detected only a few times. J is TRBJ2-5 and V is TRBV11-1, with TRBD1 identical over 9 bases. This CDR3 has 15 amino acids. The germline V gene has CDR1 SGHAT and CDR2 FQDESV (reference sequence). V lost 3 bases and J lost 4; bases outside the gene matches: 6. The CDR3 region is CASSLNRGRLETQYF. CDR3 coding DNA: TGTGCCAGCAGCTTGAACAGGGGGCGCTTAGAGACCCAGTACTTC.

This clone was counted at least ten times. The J gene is TRBJ1-5, the V gene TRBV10-3, with 7 nucleotides matching TRBD1. Per the germline V gene, CDR1 is ENHRY and CDR2 is SYGVKD. The CDR3 totals 15 residues. The V segment lost 3 bases and the J segment 7 bases; nucleotides outside the gene matches: 9. The CDR3: CAISEGGGGNQPQHF. The CDR3 region has the DNA TGTGCCATCAGTGAAGGGGGCGGGGGGAACCAGCCCCAGCATTTT.

The V and J genes are TRBV7-2 and TRBJ1-2, with D unresolved. The CDR3 loop spans 15 amino acids. The germline V gene encodes CDR1 SGHTA and CDR2 FQGNSA. V shed 2 bases and J shed 8 bases, with 18 bases lying between them. The CDR3: CASSLRALLEGGYTF. CDR3 sequence (DNA): TGTGCCAGCAGCTTAAGGGCGTTGCTCGAAGGGGGCTACACCTTC.

The DNA for the CDR3 is TGTGCCAGCATGGACGGCGCGAACACCGGGGAGCTGTTTTTT. Protein product: CASMDGANTGELFF. This rearrangement joins TRBV9 to TRBJ2-2; D call uncertain. In germline, CDR1 is SGDLS, CDR2 YYNGEE. The CDR3 extends over 14 amino acids. The ends were cut back, 6 bases at V and 0 bases at J, with 9 bases in the middle.